Shown below are 15 T cell receptor beta chains from a single sample sequenced in a study of glioma-infiltrating T cells. The iRepertoire nested amplicon-rescue multiplex PCR amplified TCR alpha and beta CDR3s from RNA. TCRdb analysed the multiplex PCR reads with MiXCR anew, one entry per CDR3 protein. Here the sample spans 150,000 or so distinct CDR3 sequences, roughly 43% being singletons. The sample consisted of glioma tissue, nonneoplastic brain tissue, or PBMCs (not recorded which). The receptors were sampled from a human donor with low-grade glioma or glioblastoma, undergoing nonglioma brain surgery, or in good health (not recorded which).

The chain joins TRBV6-2 or TRBV6-3 to TRBJ2-1; a possible D gene is TRBD1 (6 bases). The germline V gene encodes CDR1 MNHEY and CDR2 SVGEGT. This CDR3 has 12 amino acids. V shed 6 bases and J shed 6 bases, with 9 bases lying between them. CDR3 bases: TGTGCCAGCAGGACAGGCATCAATGAGCAGTTCTTC. Protein sequence: CASRTGINEQFF.

This clonotype occurred a few times. The chain links TRBV4-1 to TRBJ1-1; D unclear. The CDR3 is 14 residues long. V dropped 1 base and J dropped 1 base, with 7 bases sitting between them. The germline CDR1 and CDR2 sequences are MGHRA and YSYEKL. CDR3 region: CASSQVTANTEAFF. In DNA, the CDR3 is TGCGCCAGCAGCCAAGTTACAGCGAACACTGAAGCTTTCTTT.

The CDR3 spells CASSQGSSSTDTQYF. The DNA for the CDR3 is TGCGCCAGCAGCCAGGGATCATCTAGCACAGATACGCAGTATTTT. J is TRBJ2-3 and V is TRBV4-3; D is unresolved. The CDR3 has 15 residues. V lost 3 bases and J lost 0, with 10 bases in between. CDR1 is LGHNA and CDR2 is YSLEER in the germline V gene.

This clonotype has a handful of counts. The chain links TRBV6-1 to TRBJ2-7, with 7 bases identical to TRBD2. The CDR3 sequence is 14 residues long. Germline assignment: CDR1 MNHNS and CDR2 SASEGT. Trimming took 6 bases from V and 1 from J; bases not matched to a gene: 6. Here the CDR3 reads CASRRGTISYEQYF. CDR3 nucleotides: TGTGCCAGCAGGCGTGGGACTATTTCCTACGAGCAGTACTTC.

This clonotype appeared a single time. A much bigger clone sits one base away, suggesting this may be a read error. The chain employs TRBV6-5 and TRBJ1-2; TRBD1 might be the D (6 bases). CDR3 length: 17 amino acids. Germline lookup yields CDR1 MNHEY and CDR2 SVGAGI. Trimming removed 5 bases from V and 5 bases from J, with 24 bases in between. The chain's CDR3 is CASSESSAGVARYGYTF. The CDR3 DNA follows: TGTGCCAGCAGTGAAAGCAGTGCAGGGGTTGCACGGTATGGCTACACCTTC.

The V call is TRBV24-1, the J call TRBJ2-2, with D perhaps matching TRBD1 (5 bases). With 7 bases removed from V and 2 bases from J, the gap between germline ends came to 22 bases. This CDR3 comprises 18 residues. From germline, CDR1 is KGHDR and CDR2 SFDVKD. Here the CDR3 reads CATSDSGAGRRNTGELFF. CDR3 nucleotide sequence: TGTGCCACCAGCGATAGTGGGGCAGGGCGGAGAAACACCGGGGAGCTGTTTTTT.

This clonotype was detected a few times. The V call is TRBV2, the J call TRBJ2-7; 7 positions match TRBD1. This CDR3 spans 13 amino acids. Unmatched junction bases numbered 7, after V lost 7 bases and J lost 4 bases. CDR1 and CDR2 (germline): SNHLY, FYNNEI. The CDR3 DNA reads TGTGCCAGCAAACCGGACAGGCGTTACGAGCAGTACTTC. Translated, it gives CASKPDRRYEQYF.

The V call is TRBV4-2, the J call TRBJ2-3; no clear D gene. Trimming cost V 1 base and J 4 bases, with 9 bases left between them. Germline loops: CDR1 LGHNA, CDR2 YNFKEQ. The CDR3 has 14 amino acids. This CDR3 is CASSQGLGADTQYF. The CDR3 DNA follows: TGTGCCAGCAGCCAAGGGCTAGGAGCAGATACGCAGTATTTT.

The chain links TRBV6-2 or TRBV6-3 to TRBJ2-1; TRBD2 agrees at 10 bases. CDR3 length: 16 residues. The J segment lost 6 bases and the V segment lost 2 bases, leaving 7 bases of the junction unmatched. Germline V gives CDR1 MNHEY, CDR2 SVGEGT. The CDR3 DNA reads TGTGCCAGCAGTTACGGGGCTAGCGGGAGAACCAATGAGCAGTTCTTC. This sequence encodes CASSYGASGRTNEQFF.

CDR3 DNA sequence: TGCGCCAGCAGCTTATCTCCGCGTGAGGGACGGAACACTGAAGCTTTCTTT. Translated: CASSLSPREGRNTEAFF. This chain uses TRBV5-1 with TRBJ1-1, with D perhaps matching TRBD1 (5 bases). CDR3 length: 17 residues. With 2 bases removed from V and 1 base from J, the gap between germline ends came to 18 bases. In germline, CDR1 is SGHRS, CDR2 YFSETQ.

The chain couples TRBV7-9 to TRBJ2-7; 7 positions agree with TRBD1. In germline, CDR1 is SEHNR, CDR2 FQNEAQ (reference sequence). Trimming cost V 4 bases and J 1 base; bases outside gene matches: 7. The CDR3 totals 15 residues. Written as DNA, the CDR3 is TGTGCCAGCAGCTATGCAACAGGGGCTTCCTACGAGCAGTACTTC. This sequence encodes CASSYATGASYEQYF. Looking up the rest from reference TRBV7-9 and TRBJ2-7 gives the full variable domain: DTGVSQNPRHKITKRGQNVTFRCDPISEHNRLYWYRQTLGQGPEFLTYFQNEAQLEKSRLLSDRFSAERPKGSFSTLEIQRTEQGDSAMYLCASSYATGASYEQYFGPGTRLTVT.

This clonotype was seen a few times. This sequence joins TRBV7-9 and TRBJ1-1; D is unresolved. The germline CDR1 and CDR2 sequences are SEHNR and FQNEAQ (reference sequence). The CDR3 has 12 amino acids. Trimming pared 6 bases from V and 7 bases from J, leaving 12 bases between. The CDR3 nucleotides are TGTGCCAGCAGTCTCATGGACGGTGAAGCTTTCTTT. Its translation: CASSLMDGEAFF.

The V gene is TRBV20-1, the J gene TRBJ2-3; the match to TRBD2 covers 10 bases. This CDR3 comprises 15 residues. V dropped 4 bases and J dropped 2; count of bases not matched to a gene: 6. Germline lookup yields CDR1 DFQATT and CDR2 SNEGSKA (reference sequence). The CDR3 here is CSAIPLAGFTDTQYF. CDR3 sequence (DNA): TGCAGTGCTATCCCACTAGCGGGGTTCACAGATACGCAGTATTTT.

The gene calls are TRBV6-1 and TRBJ2-2, with D tentatively TRBD1 or TRBD2 (5 bases each). Germline V gives CDR1 MNHNS, CDR2 SASEGT. Trimming stripped 7 bases from V and 6 bases from J, with 12 bases between. CDR3 length: 13 residues. The CDR3 nucleotides read TGTGCCAGCACCCAGGGAGTATCCGGGGAGCTGTTTTTT. It specifies CASTQGVSGELFF.

This chain uses TRBV3-1 with TRBJ1-1, with D possibly being TRBD1 (5 bases). Trimming removed 5 bases from V and 7 bases from J, with 11 bases in between. CDR1 is LGHDT, CDR2 YNNKEL, per germline (reference sequence). This CDR3 is 12 amino acids long. Here the CDR3 reads CASSRGAVEAFF. CDR3 nucleotide sequence: TGTGCCAGCAGCAGGGGTGCTGTTGAAGCTTTCTTT.